A single sample gave rise to the 25 T cell receptor beta chains below, sequenced in a study of glioma-infiltrating T cells after dendritic cell vaccination. Time point in this sample: after dendritic cell vaccination, including at tumor progression/relapse. Sequencing used immunoSEQ multiplex PCR; TCRdb keeps in-frame clones, though not all of them. This table holds some 78,000 clones, 85% found once. Here the sequenced sample was blood, taken after dendritic cell vaccination. The receptors shown here come from a human donor with glioblastoma.

The gene calls are TRBV18 and TRBJ1-2; 7 nucleotides match TRBD1. Germline V CDR1 and CDR2: KGHSH, LQKENI. The ends lost 4 bases at V and 6 bases at J; junction bases unmatched: 11. The CDR3 has 15 amino acids. DNA of the CDR3: TGTGCCAGCTCACTAAGACAGGGAGCGGAGGATGGCTACACCTTC. Residues: CASSLRQGAEDGYTF.

The CDR3 DNA is TGTGCCAGCAGCTGGGGAAGGGGGGGCTCCGGAAACACCATATATTTT. Its protein product is CASSWGRGGSGNTIYF. The rearrangement links TRBV7-2 to TRBJ1-3; weak D call: TRBD1 (6 bases). The germline CDR1 and CDR2 sequences are SGHTA and FQGNSA. The CDR3 consists of 16 residues. V was pared by 4 bases and J by 4 bases, with 17 bases between.

CDR3 residues: CASSLCSLKRLFF. CDR3 DNA: TGTGCCAGCAGTTTATGCTCTTTAAAGCGGCTGTTTTTT. The rearrangement uses TRBV28 and TRBJ2-2; D unresolved. Looked up from germline, CDR1 is MDHEN and CDR2 is SYDVKM. The ends were cut back, 0 bases at V and 13 bases at J, with 12 bases in the middle. CDR3 length: 13 amino acids.

This clone has more than one count but fewer than ten. The genes are TRBV6-1 and TRBJ2-7; tentatively, D is TRBD1 (6 bases). The CDR3 has 16 amino acids. The V end was cut by 0 bases, the J end by 0 bases, with 12 bases between. Germline V gene sequence: CDR1 MNHNS, CDR2 SASEGT. Written as DNA, the CDR3 is TGTGCCAGCAGTGAAGCACCCGGGACACCCTCCTACGAGCAGTACTTC. Its protein is CASSEAPGTPSYEQYF.

This sequence joins TRBV11-2 and TRBJ2-7; D remains ambiguous. V gave up 6 bases and J gave up 2 bases, with 14 bases separating them. Germline loops: CDR1 SGHAT, CDR2 FQNNGV. The CDR3 has 14 residues. The CDR3 DNA is TGTGCCAGCAGACTAAGTCTGGAGACCTACGAGCAGTACTTC. It specifies CASRLSLETYEQYF.

The chain employs TRBV5-3 and TRBJ1-5; TRBD1 agrees at 10 bases. TRBV5-3 is an ORF for which the function is uncertain. The CDR3 is 18 amino acids. J lost 0 bases, V lost 0 bases, and 6 bases had no gene match. CDR3 loop: CARSLGRDRGFSNQPQHF. Written as DNA, the CDR3 is TGTGCCAGAAGCTTGGGCCGGGACAGGGGATTTAGCAATCAGCCCCAGCATTTT.

The CDR3 sequence: CASSLGLAGGPYEQYF. The CDR3 DNA reads as TGTGCCAGCAGCCTGGGACTAGCGGGAGGGCCATACGAGCAGTACTTC. The rearrangement joins TRBV7-3 to TRBJ2-7, with 16 bases aligning to TRBD2. CDR1 is SGHTA, CDR2 FQGTGA, per germline. CDR3 length: 16 residues. V gave up 5 bases and J gave up 4 bases; unmatched junction bases: 5.

The V and J genes are TRBV18 and TRBJ2-7, with TRBD2 as a possible D gene (5 bases). Germline V gives CDR1 KGHSH, CDR2 LQKENI. The CDR3 has 15 residues. Trimming stripped 3 bases from V and 1 base from J, with 13 bases between. Written as DNA, the CDR3 is TGTGCCAGCTCACCCCAGTCGGGATCTTCCTACGAGCAGTACTTC. Its protein product is CASSPQSGSSYEQYF.

The genes are TRBV28 and TRBJ1-2; a possible D gene is TRBD1 (5 bases). Germline V gives CDR1 MDHEN, CDR2 SYDVKM. The CDR3 is 15 amino acids. Trimming left V 5 bases short and J 0 bases short, with 13 bases between. This CDR3 reads CASSPPGGANYGYTF. In DNA, the CDR3 is TGTGCCAGCAGTCCGCCCGGGGGAGCTAACTATGGCTACACCTTC.

The V gene is TRBV7-3, the J gene TRBJ2-5, with 11 bases that match TRBD2. This CDR3 is 16 amino acids long. With 0 bases clipped from V and 5 bases from J, the junction kept 5 bases outside the gene matches. Germline CDR1 and CDR2: SGHTA and FQGTGA. Here the CDR3 DNA reads TGTGCCAGCAGCTTAACGATAACTAGCGGGAGTGAGACCCAGTACTTC. Encoded protein: CASSLTITSGSETQYF.

This clone was counted between two and nine times. The J gene is TRBJ1-1, the V gene TRBV5-1; D gene uncertain. This CDR3 is built from 15 residues. Germline V CDR1 and CDR2: SGHRS, YFSETQ. Trimming removed 2 bases from V and 1 base from J, with 12 bases in between. CDR3 region: CASSFYGQQNTEAFF. CDR3 coding DNA: TGCGCCAGCAGCTTTTATGGGCAGCAGAACACTGAAGCTTTCTTT.

The rearrangement links TRBV7-8 to TRBJ2-1, with TRBD2 identical over 13 bases. The junction had 11 bases not matched to a gene; V was cut back by 0 bases and J by 0 bases. Germline-derived CDR1 and CDR2 are SGHVS and FQNEAQ. CDR3 length equals 21 residues. DNA for the CDR3: TGTGCCAGCAGCTTAGCGTTGGGGACTAGCGGGGTGGACCCCTCCTACAATGAGCAGTTCTTC. The encoded protein is CASSLALGTSGVDPSYNEQFF.

This chain connects TRBV6-6 to TRBJ2-5, with D perhaps TRBD2 (7 bases). CDR3 length: 14 residues. V shed 5 bases and J shed 6 bases, with 16 bases lying between them. Germline V CDR1 and CDR2: MNHNY, SVGAGI (reference sequence). CDR3 in amino acids: CASSGGGGLQTQYF. The CDR3 DNA reads as TGTGCCAGCAGTGGGGGGGGCGGTCTCCAGACCCAGTACTTC.

V usage is TRBV4-1 and J usage is TRBJ2-2, with D possibly TRBD2 on 5 matching bases. This CDR3 has 15 amino acids. V dropped 7 bases and J dropped 5 bases, with 17 bases sitting between them. From germline, CDR1 is MGHRA and CDR2 YSYEKL. The CDR3 DNA follows: TGCGCCAGCATGCCCGGACTGGAACGGACCGGGGAGCTGTTTTTT. Its protein product is CASMPGLERTGELFF.

This clone was seen only once. This rearrangement joins TRBV6-5 to TRBJ1-4; 9 positions match TRBD1. V lost 4 bases and J lost 9; bases outside the gene matches: 6. Germline V gene sequence: CDR1 MNHEY, CDR2 SVGAGI. The CDR3 loop spans 14 amino acids. CDR3 residues: CASSFDRGDKKLFF. CDR3 nucleotides: TGTGCCAGCAGTTTCGACAGGGGGGATAAAAAACTGTTTTTT.

CDR3 sequence: CAGHRVGTEAFF. The CDR3 DNA sequence: TGTGCCGGGCACAGGGTAGGCACTGAAGCTTTCTTT. V and J are TRBV7-9 and TRBJ1-1, with D tentatively TRBD1 (6 bases). Germline values: CDR1 SEHNR, CDR2 FQNEAQ (reference sequence). This CDR3 comprises 12 residues. V was trimmed by 11 bases and J by 4 bases, leaving 14 bases between them.

The chain is built from TRBV7-2 and TRBJ2-1; tentative D call: TRBD2 (6 bases). V lost 5 bases to trimming and J lost 7 bases, with 6 bases between them. Germline V CDR1 and CDR2: SGHTA, FQGNSA. CDR3 length: 11 residues. The CDR3 loop is CASSGGNEQFF. CDR3 DNA sequence: TGTGCCAGCAGCGGAGGGAATGAGCAGTTCTTC.

The chain joins TRBV11-2 to TRBJ2-7, with D unresolved. Germline V gives CDR1 SGHAT, CDR2 FQNNGV. Trimming pared 2 bases from V and 3 bases from J, leaving 8 bases between. The CDR3 covers 13 residues. CDR3 in amino acids: CASSLSDNYEQYF. CDR3 bases: TGTGCCAGCAGCTTATCAGACAACTACGAGCAGTACTTC. Supplemented by reference TRBV11-2 and TRBJ2-7, the full variable domain reads EAGVAQSPRYKIIEKRQSVAFWCNPISGHATLYWYQQILGQGPKLLIQFQNNGVVDDSQLPKDRFSAERLKGVDSTLKIQPAKLEDSAVYLCASSLSDNYEQYFGPGTRLTVT.

The chain recombines TRBV9 with TRBJ1-6; no reliable D call. The V and J ends lost 0 bases and 6 bases respectively, with 7 bases between them. The germline V gene encodes CDR1 SGDLS and CDR2 YYNGEE. The CDR3 is made up of 14 amino acids. CDR3 coding DNA: TGTGCCAGCAGCGTAGCACAGACTAATTCACCCCTCCACTTT. Its protein is CASSVAQTNSPLHF.

This clone is a singleton in its sample. The chain carries TRBV6-4 and TRBJ2-1, with TRBD2 identical over 9 bases. CDR3 size: 15 residues. The germline CDR1 and CDR2 sequences are MRHNA and SNTAGT. J was trimmed by 4 bases and V by 4 bases; bases with no gene match: 5. DNA of the CDR3: TGTGCCAGCAGTGCCAAACTAGCGGGTTACAATGAGCAGTTCTTC. It is translated as CASSAKLAGYNEQFF.

CDR3 loop: CASSSRGDRVLETQYF. CDR3 DNA: TGTGCCAGCAGTTCCCGGGGAGATAGGGTTCTAGAGACCCAGTACTTC. The chain joins TRBV28 to TRBJ2-5; a weak D match, TRBD2 (5 bases). Germline V lookup: CDR1 MDHEN, CDR2 SYDVKM. V lost 4 bases and J lost 4, with 19 bases in between. The CDR3 spans 16 residues.

The gene calls are TRBV7-2 and TRBJ1-2; perhaps TRBD1 as D (6 bases). Germline V CDR1 and CDR2: SGHTA, FQGNSA. V gave up 6 bases and J gave up 1 base, with 18 bases separating them. The CDR3 runs 16 residues. The CDR3 loop is CASRPDSTTYNYGYTF. The CDR3, as DNA: TGTGCCAGCAGACCGGACAGCACCACTTATAACTATGGCTACACCTTC.

This chain connects TRBV2 to TRBJ2-7; 9 nucleotides agree with TRBD2. V trimming: 4 bases; J trimming: 2 bases; junction bases outside the gene matches: 6. CDR1 SNHLY and CDR2 FYNNEI come from the germline V gene. This CDR3 has 15 residues. The CDR3 DNA reads as TGTGCCAGCAGTGTGGAGACTAGCGGTACCTACGAGCAGTACTTC. The encoded protein is CASSVETSGTYEQYF.

The V gene is TRBV6-5, the J gene TRBJ2-7; TRBD2 is a possible D gene (6 bases). Looked up from germline, CDR1 is MNHEY and CDR2 is SVGAGI. The CDR3 consists of 15 residues. V dropped 3 bases and J dropped 6 bases, with 18 bases sitting between them. The DNA of the CDR3 is TGTGCCAGCAGTTATTATGGGGGGAAGGGTCGCGAGCAGTACTTC. It is translated as CASSYYGGKGREQYF.

Only one count was recorded for this clone. The chain employs TRBV5-8 and TRBJ2-7, with TRBD1 matching over 7 bases. The CDR3 totals 15 residues. Trimming at V came to 4 bases and at J to 1 base, leaving 8 bases not matched to a gene. CDR1 is SGHTS, CDR2 YDEGEE, per germline. The CDR3 region is CASSLYRGLSYEQYF. For the CDR3, the DNA is TGTGCCAGCAGCCTTTACAGGGGCCTTTCCTACGAGCAGTACTTC.